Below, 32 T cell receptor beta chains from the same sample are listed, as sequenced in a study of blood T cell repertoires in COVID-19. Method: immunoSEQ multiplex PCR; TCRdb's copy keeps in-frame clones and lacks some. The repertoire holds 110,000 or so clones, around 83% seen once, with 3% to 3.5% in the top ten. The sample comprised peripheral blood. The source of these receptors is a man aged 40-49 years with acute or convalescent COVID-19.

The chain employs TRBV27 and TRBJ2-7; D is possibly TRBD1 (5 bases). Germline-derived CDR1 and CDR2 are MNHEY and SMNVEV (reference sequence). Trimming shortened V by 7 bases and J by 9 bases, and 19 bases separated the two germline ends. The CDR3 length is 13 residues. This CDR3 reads CASNPTALGRQYF. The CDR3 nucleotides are TGTGCCAGCAACCCGACAGCCCTCGGTCGGCAGTACTTC.

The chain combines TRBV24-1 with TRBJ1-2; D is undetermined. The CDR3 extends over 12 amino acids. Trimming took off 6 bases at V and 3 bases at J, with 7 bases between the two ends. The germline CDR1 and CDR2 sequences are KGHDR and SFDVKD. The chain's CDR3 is CATSPGDYGYTF. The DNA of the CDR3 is TGTGCCACCAGTCCAGGTGACTATGGCTACACCTTC.

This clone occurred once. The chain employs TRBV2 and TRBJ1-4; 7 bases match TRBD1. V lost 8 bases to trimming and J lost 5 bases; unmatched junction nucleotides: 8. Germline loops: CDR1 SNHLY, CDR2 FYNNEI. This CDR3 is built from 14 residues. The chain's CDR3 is CASSDRVLNEKLFF. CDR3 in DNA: TGTGCCAGCTCCGACAGGGTACTCAATGAAAAACTGTTTTTT.

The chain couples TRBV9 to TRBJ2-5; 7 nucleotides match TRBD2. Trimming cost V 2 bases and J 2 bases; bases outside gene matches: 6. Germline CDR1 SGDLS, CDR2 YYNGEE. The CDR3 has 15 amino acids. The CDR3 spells CASSVRSGFQETQYF. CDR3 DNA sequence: TGTGCCAGCAGCGTTCGTAGCGGGTTTCAAGAGACCCAGTACTTC.

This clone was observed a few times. The CDR3 reads CASTGLAGHGYTF. The CDR3 region has the DNA TGCGCCAGCACTGGTCTCGCAGGCCATGGCTACACCTTC. This chain links TRBV4-1 with TRBJ1-2; D remains ambiguous. This CDR3 region has 13 residues. The ends were cut back, 7 bases at V and 6 bases at J, with 15 bases in the middle. Germline CDR1 is MGHRA and CDR2 is YSYEKL.

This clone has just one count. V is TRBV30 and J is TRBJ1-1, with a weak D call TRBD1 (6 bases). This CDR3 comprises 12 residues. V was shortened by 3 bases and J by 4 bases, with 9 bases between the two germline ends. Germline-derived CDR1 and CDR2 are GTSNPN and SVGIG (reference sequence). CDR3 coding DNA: TGTGCCTGGAGAGGGGGGGGCACTGAAGCTTTCTTT. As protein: CAWRGGGTEAFF.

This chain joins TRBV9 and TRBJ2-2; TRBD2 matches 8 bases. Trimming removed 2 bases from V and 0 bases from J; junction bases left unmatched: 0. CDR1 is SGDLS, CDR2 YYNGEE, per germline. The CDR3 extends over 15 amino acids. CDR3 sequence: CASSVGGANTGELFF. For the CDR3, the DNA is TGTGCCAGCAGCGTCGGGGGGGCGAACACCGGGGAGCTGTTTTTT.

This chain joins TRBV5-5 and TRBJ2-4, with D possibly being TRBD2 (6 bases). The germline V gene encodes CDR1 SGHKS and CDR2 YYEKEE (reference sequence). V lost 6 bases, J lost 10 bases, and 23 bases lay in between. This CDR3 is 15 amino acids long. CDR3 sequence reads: CASTWGDTGLRIQYF. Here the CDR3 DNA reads TGTGCCAGCACCTGGGGGGATACCGGGTTGCGGATTCAGTACTTC.

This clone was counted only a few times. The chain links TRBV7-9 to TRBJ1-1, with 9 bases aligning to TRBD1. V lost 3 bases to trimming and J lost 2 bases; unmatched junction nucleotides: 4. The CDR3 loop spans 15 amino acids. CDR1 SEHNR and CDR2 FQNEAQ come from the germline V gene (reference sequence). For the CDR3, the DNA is TGTGCCAGCAGCTTCCGGGACAGGGTTAACACTGAAGCTTTCTTT. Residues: CASSFRDRVNTEAFF. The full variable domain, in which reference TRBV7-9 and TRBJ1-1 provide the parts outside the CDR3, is DTGVSQNPRHKITKRGQNVTFRCDPISEHNRLYWYRQTLGQGPEFLTYFQNEAQLEKSRLLSDRFSAERPKGSFSTLEIQRTEQGDSAMYLCASSFRDRVNTEAFFGQGTRLTVV.

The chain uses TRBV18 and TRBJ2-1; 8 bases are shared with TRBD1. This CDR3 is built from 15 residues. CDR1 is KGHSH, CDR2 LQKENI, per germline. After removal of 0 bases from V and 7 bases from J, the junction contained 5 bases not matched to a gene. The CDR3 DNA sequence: TGTGCCAGCTCACCACCGGCAGGGGGCTCGAATGAGCAGTTCTTC. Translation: CASSPPAGGSNEQFF.

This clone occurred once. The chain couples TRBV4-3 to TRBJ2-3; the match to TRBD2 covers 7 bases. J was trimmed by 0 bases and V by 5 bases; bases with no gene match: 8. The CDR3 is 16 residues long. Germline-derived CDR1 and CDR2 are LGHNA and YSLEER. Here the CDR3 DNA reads TGCGCCAGCAGCACCGATAGCGGGCCTAGCACAGATACGCAGTATTTT. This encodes CASSTDSGPSTDTQYF.

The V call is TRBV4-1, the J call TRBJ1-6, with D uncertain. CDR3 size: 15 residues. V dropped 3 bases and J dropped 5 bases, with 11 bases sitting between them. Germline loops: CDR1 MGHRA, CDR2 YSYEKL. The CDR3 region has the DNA TGCGCCAGCAGCCAGTCACAGCTTAATAATTCACCCCTCCACTTT. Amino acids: CASSQSQLNNSPLHF.

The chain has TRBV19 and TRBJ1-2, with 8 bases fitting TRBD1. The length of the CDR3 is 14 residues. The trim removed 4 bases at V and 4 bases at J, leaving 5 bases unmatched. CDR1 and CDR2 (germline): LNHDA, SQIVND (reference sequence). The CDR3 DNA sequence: TGTGCCAGTAGTAATCAGGGACAGGTCTATGGCTACACCTTC. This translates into CASSNQGQVYGYTF.

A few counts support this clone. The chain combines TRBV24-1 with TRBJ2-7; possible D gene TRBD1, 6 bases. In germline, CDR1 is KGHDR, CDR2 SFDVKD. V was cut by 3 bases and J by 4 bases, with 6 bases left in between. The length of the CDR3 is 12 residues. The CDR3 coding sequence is TGTGCCACCAGTGATCAGGGGTACGAGCAGTACTTC. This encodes CATSDQGYEQYF.

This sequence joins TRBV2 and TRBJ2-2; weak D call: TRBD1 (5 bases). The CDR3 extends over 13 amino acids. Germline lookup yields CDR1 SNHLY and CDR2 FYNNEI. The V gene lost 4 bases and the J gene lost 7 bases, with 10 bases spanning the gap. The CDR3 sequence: CASSVDRDGELFF. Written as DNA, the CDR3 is TGTGCCAGCAGTGTAGACAGAGACGGGGAGCTGTTTTTT.

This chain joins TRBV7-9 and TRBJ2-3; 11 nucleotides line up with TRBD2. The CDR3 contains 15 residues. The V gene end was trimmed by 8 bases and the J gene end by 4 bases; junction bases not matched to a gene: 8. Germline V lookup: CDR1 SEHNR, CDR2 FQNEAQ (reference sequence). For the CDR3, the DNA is TGTGCCAGCGGACTGGGACTAGCGGAGTCAGATACGCAGTATTTT. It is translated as CASGLGLAESDTQYF.

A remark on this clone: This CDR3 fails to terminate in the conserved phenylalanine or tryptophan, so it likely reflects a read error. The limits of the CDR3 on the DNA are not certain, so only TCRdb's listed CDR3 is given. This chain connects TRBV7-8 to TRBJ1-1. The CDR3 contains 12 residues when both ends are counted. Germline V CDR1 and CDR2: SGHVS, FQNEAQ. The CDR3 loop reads CASSPGGPGLVV.

CDR3 DNA sequence: TGTGCCAGCAGTCCAAAACCACCGACAGGTTATAGCAATCAGCCCCAGCATTTT. Residues: CASSPKPPTGYSNQPQHF. The chain has TRBV27 and TRBJ1-5, with D perhaps matching TRBD1 (6 bases). V was shortened by 5 bases and J by 0 bases, with 20 bases between the two germline ends. The CDR3 covers 18 residues. Germline lookup yields CDR1 MNHEY and CDR2 SMNVEV (reference sequence).

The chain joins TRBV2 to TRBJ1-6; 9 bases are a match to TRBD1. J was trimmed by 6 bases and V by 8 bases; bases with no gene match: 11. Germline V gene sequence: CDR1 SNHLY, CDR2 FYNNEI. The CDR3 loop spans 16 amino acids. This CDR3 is CASSGDREALNSPLHF. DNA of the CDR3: TGTGCCAGCTCTGGGGACAGGGAGGCGCTTAATTCACCCCTCCACTTT. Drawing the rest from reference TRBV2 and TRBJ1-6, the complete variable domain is EPEVTQTPSHQVTQMGQEVILRCVPISNHLYFYWYRQILGQKVEFLVSFYNNEISEKSEIFDDQFSVERPDGSNFTLKIRSTKLEDSAMYFCASSGDREALNSPLHFGNGTRLTVT.

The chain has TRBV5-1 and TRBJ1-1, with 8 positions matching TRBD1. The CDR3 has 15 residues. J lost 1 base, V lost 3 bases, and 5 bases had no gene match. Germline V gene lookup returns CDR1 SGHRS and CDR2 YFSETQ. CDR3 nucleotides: TGCGCCAGCAGCTCATGGACAGGGACGAACACTGAAGCTTTCTTT. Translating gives CASSSWTGTNTEAFF.

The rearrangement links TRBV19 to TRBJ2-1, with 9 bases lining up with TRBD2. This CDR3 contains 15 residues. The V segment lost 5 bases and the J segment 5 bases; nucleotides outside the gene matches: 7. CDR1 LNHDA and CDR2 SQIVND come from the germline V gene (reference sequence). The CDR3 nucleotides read TGTGCCAGTAGTTCCCGACTAGCGGAGAACAATGAGCAGTTCTTC. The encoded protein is CASSSRLAENNEQFF.

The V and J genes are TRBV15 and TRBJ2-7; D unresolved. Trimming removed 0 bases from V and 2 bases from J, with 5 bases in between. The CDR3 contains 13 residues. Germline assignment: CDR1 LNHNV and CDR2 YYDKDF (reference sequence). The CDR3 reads CATSRESPYEQYF. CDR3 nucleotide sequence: TGTGCCACCAGCAGAGAATCTCCCTACGAGCAGTACTTC.

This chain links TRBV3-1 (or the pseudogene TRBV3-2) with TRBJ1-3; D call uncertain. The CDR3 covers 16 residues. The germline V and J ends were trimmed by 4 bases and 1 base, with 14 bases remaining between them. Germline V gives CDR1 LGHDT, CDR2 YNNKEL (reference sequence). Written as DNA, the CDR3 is TGTGCCAGCAGCCGGAGGACGGACCTATCTGGAAACACCATATATTTT. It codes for CASSRRTDLSGNTIYF.

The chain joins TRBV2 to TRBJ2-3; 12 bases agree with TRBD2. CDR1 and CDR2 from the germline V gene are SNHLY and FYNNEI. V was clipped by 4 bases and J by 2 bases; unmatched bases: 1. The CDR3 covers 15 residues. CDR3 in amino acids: CASSGLAGATDTQYF. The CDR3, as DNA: TGTGCCAGCAGTGGACTAGCGGGGGCCACAGATACGCAGTATTTT.

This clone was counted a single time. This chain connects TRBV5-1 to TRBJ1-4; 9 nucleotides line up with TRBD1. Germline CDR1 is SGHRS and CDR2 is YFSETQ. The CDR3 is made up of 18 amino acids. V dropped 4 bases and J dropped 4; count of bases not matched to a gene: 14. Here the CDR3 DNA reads TGCGCCAGCAGCCGCCTGGGACAGGGTCCCTCGGGTAATGAAAAACTGTTTTTT. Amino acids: CASSRLGQGPSGNEKLFF.

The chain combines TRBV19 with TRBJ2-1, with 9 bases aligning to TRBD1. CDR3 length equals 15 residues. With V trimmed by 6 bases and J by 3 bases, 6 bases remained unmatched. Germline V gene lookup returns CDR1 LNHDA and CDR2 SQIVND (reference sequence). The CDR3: CASRAGTGLYNEQFF. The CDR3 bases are TGTGCCAGTAGAGCCGGGACAGGGCTCTACAATGAGCAGTTCTTC.

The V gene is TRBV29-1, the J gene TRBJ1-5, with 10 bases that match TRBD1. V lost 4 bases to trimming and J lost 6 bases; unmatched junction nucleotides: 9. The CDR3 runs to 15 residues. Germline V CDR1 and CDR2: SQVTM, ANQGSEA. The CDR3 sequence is CSVGGTGDPAQPQHF. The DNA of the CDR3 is TGCAGCGTTGGGGGGACAGGGGATCCTGCTCAGCCCCAGCATTTT. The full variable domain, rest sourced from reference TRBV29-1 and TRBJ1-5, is SAVISQKPSRDICQRGTSLTIQCQVDSQVTMMFWYRQQPGQSLTLIATANQGSEATYESGFVIDKFPISRPNLTFSTLTVSNMSPEDSSIYLCSVGGTGDPAQPQHFGDGTRLSIL.

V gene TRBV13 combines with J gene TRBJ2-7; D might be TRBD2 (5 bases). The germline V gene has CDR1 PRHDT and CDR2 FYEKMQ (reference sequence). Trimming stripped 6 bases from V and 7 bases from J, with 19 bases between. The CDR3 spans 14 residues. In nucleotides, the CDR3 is TGTGCCAGCAGTCCCGGACGGGGAAGGGAGGAGCAGTACTTC. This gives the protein CASSPGRGREEQYF.

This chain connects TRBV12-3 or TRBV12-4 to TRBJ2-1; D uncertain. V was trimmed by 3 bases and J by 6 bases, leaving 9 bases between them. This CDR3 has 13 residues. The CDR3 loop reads CASSFVSVNEQFF. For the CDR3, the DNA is TGTGCCAGCAGTTTCGTTTCGGTCAATGAGCAGTTCTTC.

CDR3: CASSQDRGGYEKLFF. The CDR3 nucleotides read TGTGCCAGCAGCCAAGACCGGGGGGGGTATGAAAAACTGTTTTTT. This sequence joins TRBV3-1 (or the pseudogene TRBV3-2) and TRBJ1-4, with D perhaps TRBD1 (5 bases). V gave up 0 bases and J gave up 6 bases, with 11 bases separating them. The germline gives CDR1 LGHDT, CDR2 YNNKEL (reference sequence). This CDR3 has 15 residues.

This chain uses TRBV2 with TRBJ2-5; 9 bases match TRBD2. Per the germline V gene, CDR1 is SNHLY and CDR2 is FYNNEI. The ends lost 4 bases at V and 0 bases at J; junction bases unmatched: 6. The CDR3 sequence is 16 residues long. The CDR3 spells CASSGSSGADQETQYF. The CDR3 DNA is TGTGCCAGCAGTGGATCTAGCGGGGCCGACCAAGAGACCCAGTACTTC.

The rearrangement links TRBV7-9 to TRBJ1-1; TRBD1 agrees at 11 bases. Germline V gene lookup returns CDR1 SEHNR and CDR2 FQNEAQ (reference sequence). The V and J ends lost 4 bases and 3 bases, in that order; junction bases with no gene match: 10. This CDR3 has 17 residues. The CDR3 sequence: CASSWFRTGGADTEAFF. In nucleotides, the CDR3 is TGTGCCAGCAGCTGGTTCCGGACAGGGGGCGCGGACACTGAAGCTTTCTTT.